This T cell receptor (beta chain) is drawn from a study of blood T cell dynamics during melanoma immunotherapy. Study background: Standard first-line treatment here was pembrolizumab or nivolumab plus ipilimumab in metastatic melanoma.

Clones were read by immunoSEQ multiplex PCR, and TCRdb kept only the in-frame ones, dropping some. The sample lists roughly 15,000 clones, roughly 84% occurring once. Time point here: pre-treatment baseline. Disease control meant complete response, partial response or stable disease at 12 weeks. Trimming took 6 bases from V and 3 from J; bases not matched to a gene: 7. This CDR3 contains 15 residues. The germline V gene encodes CDR1 MDHEN and CDR2 SYDVKM. To note about this clone: Its antigen remains unidentified.

Study findings and constraints: Disease-control patients' PBMC repertoires became either more clonal or more diverse at W3.

This TCR was sampled from a human donor with melanoma. Source: blood, taken from a patient treated with checkpoint blockade. V gene TRBV28 combines with J gene TRBJ1-3; 8 bases agree with TRBD1. The CDR3 nucleotides read TGTGCCAGCAGACGACAGGGGTCGGATGGAAACACCATATATTTT. Translation: CASRRQGSDGNTIYF. Full variable domain (missing parts from reference TRBV28 and TRBJ1-3): DVKVTQSSRYLVKRTGEKVFLECVQDMDHENMFWYRQDPGLGLRLIYFSYDVKMKEKGDIPEGYSVSREKKERFSLILESASTNQTSMYLCASRRQGSDGNTIYFGEGSWLTVV.